This TCR beta chain was obtained from a study of technical replicates of blood from a few donors. Data came from immunoSEQ multiplex PCR; TCRdb stores just in-frame clones and leaves some out. The sample contains roughly 80,000 clones, around 94% of which appear only once. Germline CDR1 SGHVS, CDR2 FQNEAQ. Trimming took 5 bases from V and 3 from J, leaving 11 bases between them. CDR3 length equals 14 residues. V is TRBV7-8 and J is TRBJ1-5; possible D gene TRBD1, 5 bases. Sequencing used T cells isolated from PBMCs. This TCR derives from a human donor in good health. Here the CDR3 reads CASSLTAYNQPQHF. The CDR3 DNA is TGTGCCAGCAGCCTGACAGCATACAATCAGCCCCAGCATTTT.